The clone carrying this T cell receptor (beta chain) has just a few counts. Its antigen is currently unknown. Germline assignment: CDR1 SGHDT and CDR2 YYEEEE. V lost 0 bases and J 0 bases, leaving 14 bases between the germline ends. The CDR3 contains 17 residues. TCRdb ran MiXCR on the reads and lists one entry per CDR3 protein. The table records some 110,000 distinct CDR3 sequences, over 9% of them present only once. The source of the sample is a study of T cell repertoires in cytomegalovirus infection. Study findings and constraints: The cumulative frequency of public TCR beta families distinguished individuals who carried CMV together with the relevant HLA.

The specimen was PBMCs, sequenced either directly or after in vitro stimulation (not recorded which). The rearrangement joins TRBV5-6 to TRBJ2-3, with D unclear. This sequence was found in a human donor in good health (CMV status not recorded). Some clones in this sample may be carry-over from other donors' samples. The CDR3 loop reads CASSLAKLRISTDTQYF. CDR3 bases: TGTGCCAGCAGCTTGGCCAAGTTGCGAATTAGCACAGATACGCAGTATTTT.